This T cell receptor (beta chain) came from a study of cytomegalovirus exposure and HLA in healthy donors. This clone appeared a few times. Its antigen remains unidentified. Only in-frame clones appear in the TCRdb table, and some are missing; sequencing was by immunoSEQ multiplex PCR. This table holds hundreds of thousands of clones, around four fifths found once. Broader study findings: Both high specificity and high sensitivity reportedly marked the classifier's diagnosis of cytomegalovirus status. Rare TCR sequences dominated, though some public TCRs recurred in many donors.

Germline CDR1 SGHDN, CDR2 FVKESK. Trimming cost V 1 base and J 7 bases, with 8 bases left between them. The CDR3 loop spans 13 amino acids. The chain couples TRBV14 to TRBJ2-4; D is ambiguous. This clonotype was obtained from a woman in her 30s in good health and CMV-seropositive. The material sequenced was PBMCs. CDR3 amino acids: CASSQAGSNIQYF. As DNA, the CDR3 is TGTGCCAGCAGCCAAGCTGGCAGCAACATTCAGTACTTC.